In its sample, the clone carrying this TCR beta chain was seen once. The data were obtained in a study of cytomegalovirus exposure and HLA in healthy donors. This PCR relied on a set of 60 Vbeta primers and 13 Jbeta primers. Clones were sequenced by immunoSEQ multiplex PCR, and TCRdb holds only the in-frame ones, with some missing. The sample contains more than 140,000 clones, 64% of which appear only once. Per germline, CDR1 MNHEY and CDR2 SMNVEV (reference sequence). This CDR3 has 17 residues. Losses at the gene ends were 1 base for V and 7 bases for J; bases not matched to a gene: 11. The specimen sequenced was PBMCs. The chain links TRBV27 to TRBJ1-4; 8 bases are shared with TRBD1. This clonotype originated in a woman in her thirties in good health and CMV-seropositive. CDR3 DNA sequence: TGTGCCAGCAGTTTATATCCCCCGGACAGGGAACGTGAAAAACTGTTTTTT. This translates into CASSLYPPDREREKLFF.